This T cell receptor (beta chain) appears in the sequencing data of a study of control samples from healthy donors and cancer patients. The J segment lost 4 bases and the V segment lost 3 bases, leaving 10 bases of the junction unmatched. Germline V gives CDR1 SGDLS, CDR2 YYNGEE. The CDR3 totals 17 residues. The repertoire was sequenced with immunoSEQ multiplex PCR; TCRdb's copy has only in-frame clones and lacks some. The sample includes 120,000 or so clones, over 75% seen only once; the top ten take roughly 2%. J is TRBJ2-6 and V is TRBV9; 7 nucleotides align to TRBD1. The clonotype comes from a man in his late teens or twenties in good health. Material: blood. The CDR3 here is CASSGDRAPGGANVLTF. The CDR3 DNA follows: TGTGCCAGCAGCGGCGACAGGGCCCCGGGGGGGGCCAACGTCCTGACTTTC.